One and the same sample provided the 10 T cell receptor beta chains below, sequenced in a study of CD8 T cells in Susac syndrome. The authors reverse transcribed roughly 0.5 to 1 ug RNA with random hexamers. TCRdb re-analysed the immunoSEQ multiplex PCR reads in MiXCR, keeping a single row per CDR3 protein. The table includes 400,000 to 550,000 distinct CDR3 sequences, 85% detected once. Specimen: CD8+ T cells from PBMCs. The source is a human donor with multiple sclerosis.

The chain links TRBV2 to TRBJ1-2; the D is unclear. The V and J ends lost 3 bases and 8 bases respectively, with 13 bases between them. CDR3 length: 13 residues. CDR1 is SNHLY and CDR2 is FYNNEI in the germline V gene. The CDR3 here is CASSEAIDPGYTF. In DNA form, the CDR3 reads TGTGCCAGCAGTGAGGCGATAGACCCCGGCTACACCTTC.

The chain joins TRBV20-1 to TRBJ2-3; 16 positions agree with TRBD2. Germline V gene lookup returns CDR1 DFQATT and CDR2 SNEGSKA (reference sequence). CDR3 length: 15 residues. The V and J ends lost 4 bases and 3 bases, in that order; junction bases with no gene match: 1. For the CDR3, the DNA is TGCAGTGCTACGGGACTAGCGGGAGGGACAGATACGCAGTATTTT. This sequence encodes CSATGLAGGTDTQYF.

The chain is built from TRBV27 and TRBJ1-2; D is possibly TRBD1 (5 bases). V was cut by 5 bases and J by 6 bases, with 13 bases left in between. Germline values: CDR1 MNHEY, CDR2 SMNVEV (reference sequence). This CDR3 has 13 residues. The CDR3 sequence is CASSTSGINGYTF. In DNA, the CDR3 is TGTGCCAGCAGTACCTCAGGGATTAATGGCTACACCTTC.

This sequence joins TRBV4-1 and TRBJ1-4, with D hard to call. The CDR3 spans 14 residues. V shed 3 bases and J shed 0 bases, with 5 bases lying between them. Per the germline V gene, CDR1 is MGHRA and CDR2 is YSYEKL. CDR3 nucleotide sequence: TGCGCCAGCAGCCAGAGTCCAACTAATGAAAAACTGTTTTTT. Residues: CASSQSPTNEKLFF.

The CDR3 is CASSLGGGTYILRYYGYTF. The CDR3 region has the DNA TGTGCCAGCAGCTTAGGGGGGGGGACCTACATCCTCCGCTACTATGGCTACACCTTC. This chain joins TRBV7-2 and TRBJ1-2; D perhaps matches TRBD1 (5 bases). The CDR3 has 19 residues. V was trimmed by 1 base and J by 3 bases, leaving 24 bases between them. Germline loops: CDR1 SGHTA, CDR2 FQGNSA.

This clonotype was observed a single time. The V and J genes are TRBV28 and TRBJ2-7; no reliable D call. Deletions cut 5 bases from V and 7 bases from J, with 9 bases between. The V gene's germline CDR1 is MDHEN and CDR2 SYDVKM. The CDR3 extends over 11 amino acids. This chain's CDR3 is CASSNLREQYF. CDR3 DNA sequence: TGTGCCAGCAGTAACCTCCGGGAGCAGTACTTC.

This clonotype has more than one count but fewer than ten. The V call is TRBV30, the J call TRBJ2-1, with 13 bases identical to TRBD2. The germline V gene encodes CDR1 GTSNPN and CDR2 SVGIG (reference sequence). The CDR3 is made up of 13 amino acids. Trimming took 4 bases from V and 10 from J; bases not matched to a gene: 4. CDR3 residues: CAWKLAGGWEQFF. In nucleotides, the CDR3 is TGTGCCTGGAAACTAGCGGGGGGGTGGGAGCAGTTCTTC.

A few counts support this clonotype. The chain joins TRBV27 to TRBJ2-7; no reliable D call. CDR1 and CDR2 (germline): MNHEY, SMNVEV (reference sequence). The CDR3 is made up of 13 amino acids. V lost 3 bases and J lost 0, with 6 bases in between. The CDR3 region has the DNA TGTGCCAGCAGTTTCACGGACTCCTACGAGCAGTACTTC. Translating gives CASSFTDSYEQYF.

The rearrangement joins TRBV12-3 or TRBV12-4 to TRBJ2-5; TRBD2 matches at 9 bases. The CDR3 has 14 amino acids. With 8 bases clipped from V and 0 bases from J, the junction kept 4 bases outside the gene matches. CDR3 coding DNA: TGTGCCAGCGGCGAGCGGGAGGACCAAGAGACCCAGTACTTC. Translated: CASGEREDQETQYF.

The V and J genes are TRBV7-9 and TRBJ2-2; 8 positions match TRBD1. V dropped 7 bases and J dropped 6; count of bases not matched to a gene: 10. Germline V lookup: CDR1 SEHNR, CDR2 FQNEAQ (reference sequence). This CDR3 contains 15 residues. Here the CDR3 reads CASTTDRVSAGELFF. The CDR3 nucleotides read TGTGCCAGCACCACGGACAGGGTATCAGCCGGGGAGCTGTTTTTT.